A single sample gave rise to the 21 T cell receptor beta chains below, sequenced in a study of patients and donors after allogeneic stem cell transplantation. TCRdb used MiXCR to reprocess the RT-PCR reads, holding one entry per CDR3 protein. Of approximately 99,000 distinct CDR3 sequences detected, roughly 35% appear once; the ten largest clones hold around 26%. Sequencing input: blood, either unsorted or a sorted T cell fraction (not recorded which). All receptors come from a human donor who was either an allogeneic HSCT recipient or a stem cell or donor lymphocyte infusion donor (not recorded which). It is not recorded whose cells these are; they may come from a transplant donor.

This clonotype has more than one count but fewer than ten. The rearrangement links TRBV7-2 to TRBJ1-2, with D possibly being TRBD1 (6 bases). The CDR3 length is 13 residues. Germline V CDR1 and CDR2: SGHTA, FQGNSA. V lost 2 bases to trimming and J lost 6 bases, with 10 bases between them. CDR3 nucleotides: TGTGCCAGCAGCTTATCTAGGGGGAATGGCTACACCTTC. Translated, it gives CASSLSRGNGYTF.

In its sample, this clonotype was seen a few times. The rearrangement joins TRBV7-2 to TRBJ1-5; D gene unclear. The CDR3 extends over 15 amino acids. Trimming stripped 2 bases from V and 0 bases from J, with 8 bases between. In germline, CDR1 is SGHTA, CDR2 FQGNSA. This chain's CDR3 is CASSLSGSSNQPQHF. CDR3 DNA: TGTGCCAGCAGCTTATCGGGTAGTAGCAATCAGCCCCAGCATTTT.

In its sample, this clonotype was seen a few times. The chain has TRBV29-1 and TRBJ2-1, with D unresolved. The germline CDR1 and CDR2 sequences are SQVTM and ANQGSEA. The ends were cut back, 4 bases at V and 4 bases at J, with 11 bases in the middle. The CDR3 covers 13 residues. The chain's CDR3 is CSVVVEVYNEQFF. As DNA, the CDR3 is TGCAGCGTTGTGGTAGAAGTTTACAATGAGCAGTTCTTC.

This clonotype was seen a handful of times. The rearrangement joins TRBV7-9 to TRBJ2-3; 8 nucleotides agree with TRBD2. J lost 0 bases, V lost 4 bases, and 12 bases had no gene match. The CDR3 has 18 amino acids. Germline V gene lookup returns CDR1 SEHNR and CDR2 FQNEAQ (reference sequence). The CDR3 loop is CASSSDRRTSGSTDTQYF. The DNA of the CDR3 is TGTGCCAGCAGCTCTGACCGGAGAACTAGCGGTAGCACAGATACGCAGTATTTT.

The V and J genes are TRBV6-5 and TRBJ1-6; 9 positions match TRBD1. This CDR3 is built from 14 residues. CDR1 is MNHEY, CDR2 SVGAGI, per germline. The V gene end was trimmed by 6 bases and the J gene end by 7 bases; junction bases not matched to a gene: 4. In DNA form, the CDR3 reads TGTGCCAGCAGCGGGGACAGGGCAAATTCACCCCTCCACTTT. This gives the protein CASSGDRANSPLHF.

The V call is TRBV6-6, the J call TRBJ2-7; D is undetermined. The V and J ends lost 4 bases and 5 bases respectively, with 9 bases between them. Germline values: CDR1 MNHNY, CDR2 SVGAGI (reference sequence). CDR3 length: 12 amino acids. CDR3 amino acids: CASSSRRDEQYF. CDR3 in DNA: TGTGCCAGCAGTTCCCGCCGGGACGAGCAGTACTTC.

The chain recombines TRBV7-2 with TRBJ1-5; 9 bases agree with TRBD1. Per the germline V gene, CDR1 is SGHTA and CDR2 is FQGNSA. Losses at the gene ends were 4 bases for V and 7 bases for J; bases not matched to a gene: 5. CDR3 length equals 14 residues. The DNA of the CDR3 is TGTGCCAGCAGCTCGAGAACAGGGGGCCAGCCCCAGCATTTT. It specifies CASSSRTGGQPQHF.

The chain combines TRBV29-1 with TRBJ2-7, with 7 bases that match TRBD2. The ends lost 4 bases at V and 5 bases at J; junction bases unmatched: 2. Germline values: CDR1 SQVTM, CDR2 ANQGSEA. This CDR3 has 11 residues. The CDR3 is CSVGTSNEQYF. CDR3 DNA sequence: TGCAGCGTTGGGACTAGTAACGAGCAGTACTTC.

Ten or more counts support this clonotype. The rearrangement joins TRBV5-1 to TRBJ1-1, with no clear D. The CDR3 covers 15 residues. The ends were cut back, 1 base at V and 0 bases at J, with 10 bases in the middle. Germline-derived CDR1 and CDR2 are SGHRS and YFSETQ. The CDR3 sequence: CASSLSQLLNTEAFF. CDR3 in DNA: TGCGCCAGCAGCTTGTCCCAGTTATTGAACACTGAAGCTTTCTTT.

The chain links TRBV24-1 to TRBJ2-7; 10 bases align to TRBD2. CDR1 KGHDR and CDR2 SFDVKD come from the germline V gene. The V segment lost 4 bases and the J segment 2 bases; nucleotides outside the gene matches: 1. The CDR3 has 14 amino acids. As DNA, the CDR3 is TGTGCCACCAGTGAGAGCGGGAGGGCCTACGAGCAGTACTTC. It is translated as CATSESGRAYEQYF.

V usage is TRBV7-6 and J usage is TRBJ1-1; 7 bases agree with TRBD1. Germline CDR1 SGHVS, CDR2 FNYEAQ. The length of the CDR3 is 16 residues. With V trimmed by 5 bases and J by 2 bases, 11 bases remained unmatched. CDR3 amino acids: CASSPQGGQKNTEAFF. As DNA, the CDR3 is TGTGCCAGCAGCCCGCAGGGGGGGCAAAAAAACACTGAAGCTTTCTTT.

This chain joins TRBV9 and TRBJ2-1; TRBD1 matches at 9 bases. After removal of 5 bases from V and 9 bases from J, the junction contained 6 bases not matched to a gene. This CDR3 is built from 13 residues. Germline V gene data show CDR1 as SGDLS and CDR2 as YYNGEE. The CDR3 DNA reads as TGTGCCAGCAGAGGGACAGGGAATTCTGAGCAGTTCTTC. This codes for CASRGTGNSEQFF.

The chain employs TRBV24-1 and TRBJ2-7, with no clear D. Trimming stripped 8 bases from V and 5 bases from J, with 18 bases between. The V gene's germline CDR1 is KGHDR and CDR2 SFDVKD. This CDR3 has 14 residues. Written as DNA, the CDR3 is TGTGCCACCACTCGGACGGCGTTTCCCAACGAGCAGTACTTC. Translating it yields CATTRTAFPNEQYF.

This clonotype was picked up a small number of times. CDR3 nucleotide sequence: TGCAGCGTTGCCCCCGGACAGGGGGCTGTGAGGACTGAAGCTTTCTTT. This translates into CSVAPGQGAVRTEAFF. V gene TRBV29-1 combines with J gene TRBJ1-1, with 11 bases matching TRBD1. V dropped 4 bases and J dropped 5; count of bases not matched to a gene: 12. CDR1 SQVTM and CDR2 ANQGSEA come from the germline V gene. This CDR3 region has 16 residues.

The CDR3 spells CASSTRNHFRCQVQILPEAFF. The CDR3 bases are TGCGCCAGCAGTACCCGCAACCACTTCCGCTGTCAAGTCCAGATACTGCCTGAAGCTTTCTTT. V gene TRBV10-2 combines with J gene TRBJ1-1; D gene uncertain. In germline, CDR1 is WSHSY, CDR2 SAAADI. The germline V and J ends were trimmed by 5 bases and 6 bases, with 37 bases remaining between them. This CDR3 has 21 residues.

This clonotype was picked up a small number of times. The J gene is TRBJ2-1, the V gene TRBV5-1; 7 bases are shared with TRBD1. Per germline, CDR1 SGHRS and CDR2 YFSETQ. The CDR3 loop spans 14 amino acids. Germline trimming cut 1 base from V and 8 bases from J; bases unmatched to any gene: 6. The CDR3, as DNA: TGCGCCAGCAGCTTGAGCGGACAGGCGTATGAGCAGTTCTTC. Its protein is CASSLSGQAYEQFF.

The CDR3 DNA reads TGCGCCAGCAGCCATCCAAACACGGTCCGTAGCACAGATACGCAGTATTTT. This gives the protein CASSHPNTVRSTDTQYF. The V call is TRBV5-1, the J call TRBJ2-3; D ambiguous. The V end lost 4 bases, the J end lost 0 bases, and 18 bases lay between the germline ends. Germline CDR1 reads SGHRS; CDR2 reads YFSETQ. The CDR3 consists of 17 residues.

The V and J genes are TRBV12-3 or TRBV12-4 and TRBJ2-1; TRBD2 might be the D (6 bases). V was pared by 6 bases and J by 4 bases, with 13 bases between. The CDR3 has 14 residues. The chain's CDR3 is CASRSGTHYNEQFF. The CDR3, as DNA: TGTGCCAGCAGGTCCGGGACTCATTACAATGAGCAGTTCTTC.

The chain carries TRBV24-1 and TRBJ1-5, with 9 bases aligning to TRBD1. V trimming: 4 bases; J trimming: 4 bases; junction bases outside the gene matches: 4. The CDR3 is 15 amino acids. Germline V gives CDR1 KGHDR, CDR2 SFDVKD. Here the CDR3 DNA reads TGTGCCACCAGTGACGCCGGGACAGGGAATCAGCCCCAGCATTTT. Protein sequence: CATSDAGTGNQPQHF.

The V and J genes are TRBV6-5 and TRBJ2-3; 7 bases match TRBD2. CDR1 is MNHEY and CDR2 is SVGAGI in the germline V gene. V lost 8 bases and J lost 7; bases outside the gene matches: 15. The CDR3 sequence is 15 residues long. CDR3 nucleotides: TGTGCCAGCCGACGGCTTGGCGGGAGTAGAAATACGCAGTATTTT. Encoded protein: CASRRLGGSRNTQYF.

The J gene is TRBJ1-4, the V gene TRBV15; possibly TRBD1 for D (6 bases). The ends were cut back, 5 bases at V and 5 bases at J, with 15 bases in the middle. The CDR3 runs 15 residues. The germline CDR1 and CDR2 sequences are LNHNV and YYDKDF (reference sequence). For the CDR3, the DNA is TGTGCCACCAGCGGCCCCGGGACAAGGAATGAAAAACTGTTTTTT. This codes for CATSGPGTRNEKLFF.